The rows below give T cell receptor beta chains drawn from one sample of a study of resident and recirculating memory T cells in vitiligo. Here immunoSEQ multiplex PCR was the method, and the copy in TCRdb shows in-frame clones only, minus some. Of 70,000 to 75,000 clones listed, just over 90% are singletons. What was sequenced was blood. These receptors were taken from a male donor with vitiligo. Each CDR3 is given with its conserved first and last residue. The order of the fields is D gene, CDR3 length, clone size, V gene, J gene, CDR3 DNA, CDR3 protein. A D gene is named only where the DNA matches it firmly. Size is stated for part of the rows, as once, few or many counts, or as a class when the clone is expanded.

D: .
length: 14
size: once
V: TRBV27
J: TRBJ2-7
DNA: TGTGCCAGCAGTTTTTCGAACAGTAACTACGAGCAGTACTTC
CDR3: CASSFSNSNYEQYF

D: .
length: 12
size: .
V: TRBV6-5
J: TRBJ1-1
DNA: TGTGCCAGCAGCGACAGGAACACTGAAGCTTTCTTT
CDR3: CASSDRNTEAFF

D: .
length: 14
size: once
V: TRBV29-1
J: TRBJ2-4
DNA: TGCAGCGTTGATGCAGGGGTAGCCAAAAACATTCAGTACTTC
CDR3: CSVDAGVAKNIQYF

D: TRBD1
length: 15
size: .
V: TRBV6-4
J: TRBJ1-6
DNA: TGTGCCAGCAGTGACTCAGCAGGGGGGAATTCACCCCTCCACTTT
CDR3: CASSDSAGGNSPLHF

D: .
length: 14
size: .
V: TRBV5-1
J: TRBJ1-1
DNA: TGCGCCAGCAGCTTGGAGGGAAAGGGGCGGATGGCTTTCTTT
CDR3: CASSLEGKGRMAFF

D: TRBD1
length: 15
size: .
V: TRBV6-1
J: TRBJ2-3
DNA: TGTGCCAGCAGTCCCTACAGGGGTCAAGCAGATACGCAGTATTTT
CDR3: CASSPYRGQADTQYF

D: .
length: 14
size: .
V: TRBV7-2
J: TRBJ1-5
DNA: TGTGCCAGCAGCCACTCAGGTCACAATCAGCCCCAGCATTTT
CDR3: CASSHSGHNQPQHF

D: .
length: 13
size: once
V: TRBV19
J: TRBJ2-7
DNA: TGTGCCAGTAGCCCCACAGGGTCCTACGAGCAGTACTTC
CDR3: CASSPTGSYEQYF

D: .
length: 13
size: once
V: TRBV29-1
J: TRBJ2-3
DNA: TGCAGCGCCCAACAGGGACGCACAGATACGCAGTATTTT
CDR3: CSAQQGRTDTQYF

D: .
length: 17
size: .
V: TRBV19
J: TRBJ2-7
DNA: TGTGCCAGTAGTATAGCCCTCCGGGACAACAAGGCCCACGAGCAGTACTTC
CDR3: CASSIALRDNKAHEQYF

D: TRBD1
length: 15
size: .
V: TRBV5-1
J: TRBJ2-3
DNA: TGCGCCAGCAGCTTGCGGGACAGATTCACAGATACGCAGTATTTT
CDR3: CASSLRDRFTDTQYF

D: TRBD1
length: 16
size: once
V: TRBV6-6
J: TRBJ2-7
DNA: TGTGCCAGCAGTTACTCGAGGACAGGGGGCTCCTACGAGCAGTACTTC
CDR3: CASSYSRTGGSYEQYF

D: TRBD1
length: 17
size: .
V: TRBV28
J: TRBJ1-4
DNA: TGTGCCAGCAGAAAACCGGGACAGACAACAACTAATGAAAAACTGTTTTTT
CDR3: CASRKPGQTTTNEKLFF

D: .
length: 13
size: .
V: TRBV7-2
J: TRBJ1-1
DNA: TGTGCCAGCAGCGCCAAGCCGAACACTGAAGCTTTCTTT
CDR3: CASSAKPNTEAFF

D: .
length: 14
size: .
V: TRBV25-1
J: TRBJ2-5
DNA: TGTGCCAGCAGTGAGACACAGGTCCAAGAGACCCAGTACTTC
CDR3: CASSETQVQETQYF

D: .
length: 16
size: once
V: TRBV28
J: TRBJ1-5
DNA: TGTGCCAGCAGTCCTATTCGGACAGTTAGCAATCAGCCCCAGCATTTT
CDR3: CASSPIRTVSNQPQHF

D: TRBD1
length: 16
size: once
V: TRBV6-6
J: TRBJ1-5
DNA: TGTGCCAGCAGTTACCGACAGGGGGCCGGCAATCAGCCCCAGCATTTT
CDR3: CASSYRQGAGNQPQHF

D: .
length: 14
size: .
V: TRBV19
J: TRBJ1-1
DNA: TGTGCCAGTAGTATGACAGAGGTGAACACTGAAGCTTTCTTT
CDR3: CASSMTEVNTEAFF

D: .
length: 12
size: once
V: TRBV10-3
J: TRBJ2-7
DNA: TGTGCCATCAGTGAGTCGAGCGAGGGCACGTACTTC
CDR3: CAISESSEGTYF

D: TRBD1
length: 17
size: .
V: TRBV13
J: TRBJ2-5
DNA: TGTGCCAGCAGCCCTAGACAGGGGGGATCGTACCAAGAGACCCAGTACTTC
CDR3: CASSPRQGGSYQETQYF

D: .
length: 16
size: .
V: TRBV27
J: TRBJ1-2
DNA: TGTGCCAGCAGATGGGGCGGGGGGTTATCTAACTATGGCTACACCTTC
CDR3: CASRWGGGLSNYGYTF

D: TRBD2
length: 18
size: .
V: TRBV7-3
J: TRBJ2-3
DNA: TGTGCCAGCAGCTTAACAGCCCGTAGCGGGGGGGCCACAGATACGCAGTATTTT
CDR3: CASSLTARSGGATDTQYF

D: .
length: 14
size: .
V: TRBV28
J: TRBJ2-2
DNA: TGTGCCAGCACTTTGACAGGCGGAACCGGGGAGCTGTTTTTT
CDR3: CASTLTGGTGELFF

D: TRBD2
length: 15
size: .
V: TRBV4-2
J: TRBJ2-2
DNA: TGTGCCAGCAGCCAAGAGACTAGCGGGGCCGGGGAGCTGTTTTTT
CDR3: CASSQETSGAGELFF

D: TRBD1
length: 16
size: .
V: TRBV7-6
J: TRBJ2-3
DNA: TGTGCCAGCAGTATAGGCGGACAGGGCAATGGGGATACGCAGTATTTT
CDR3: CASSIGGQGNGDTQYF

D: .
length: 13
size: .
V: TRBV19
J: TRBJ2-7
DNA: TGTGCCAGTAGTATAAATTCAGGGGTCGAGCAGTACTTC
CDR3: CASSINSGVEQYF

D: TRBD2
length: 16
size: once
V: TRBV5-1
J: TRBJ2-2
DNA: TGCGCCAGCAGCCCCCCGGGACTAGCAAACACCGGGGAGCTGTTTTTT
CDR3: CASSPPGLANTGELFF

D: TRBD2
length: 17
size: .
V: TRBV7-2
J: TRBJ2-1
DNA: TGTGCCAGCAGCTTAGAATGGCGGGGGGTAACCTACAATGAGCAGTTCTTC
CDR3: CASSLEWRGVTYNEQFF